This T cell receptor beta chain stems from a study of OX40 agonist ivuxolimab in advanced cancers. Points from the study as a whole: Among patients with partial responses at 0.1-3.0 mg/kg, clonal expansion was among the lowest.

As to this clone: The antigen remains undetermined.

The CDR3 spans 13 residues. CDR1 is SGDLS and CDR2 is YYNGEE in the germline V gene. V shed 7 bases and J shed 2 bases, with 11 bases lying between them. Method: immunoSEQ multiplex PCR; TCRdb's copy keeps in-frame clones and lacks some. The sample carries some 40,000 clones, roughly nine tenths recorded once. The source material was CD4+ or CD8+ T cells sorted from blood, sampled in a trial of the OX40 agonist ivuxolimab. This receptor was identified in an adult with an advanced solid tumor such as melanoma, head and neck, liver or kidney cancer. V and J are TRBV9 and TRBJ2-3; D gene ambiguous. CDR3 DNA: TGTGCCAGCGATCGGCCTCCCACAGATACGCAGTATTTT. This gives the protein CASDRPPTDTQYF.